A selection of T cell receptor beta chains follows, all from one sample in a study of OX40 agonist ivuxolimab in advanced cancers. Data came from immunoSEQ multiplex PCR; TCRdb stores just in-frame clones and leaves some out. This table holds 80,000 to 100,000 clones, roughly 90% found once. Specimen: CD4+ or CD8+ T cells sorted from blood, collected in a trial of the OX40 agonist ivuxolimab. The receptors were sampled from an adult with an advanced solid tumor such as melanoma, head and neck, liver or kidney cancer. Each CDR3 is given with its conserved first and last residue. The order of the fields is J gene, D gene, clone size, CDR3 length, V gene, CDR3 protein, CDR3 DNA. D genes are given only for firm matches. Expanded clones get a size class; other rows say once, few or many, or leave the size out.

j_call: TRBJ1-5
d_call: TRBD1
clone_size: -
cdr3_length: 12
v_call: TRBV19
cdr3_aa: CATGQANQPQHF
cdr3_nt: TGTGCCACCGGACAGGCCAATCAGCCCCAGCATTTT

j_call: TRBJ2-2
d_call: -
clone_size: -
cdr3_length: 15
v_call: TRBV9
cdr3_aa: CASGPLAMNTGELFF
cdr3_nt: TGTGCCAGCGGACCACTGGCGATGAACACCGGGGAGCTGTTTTTT

j_call: TRBJ2-7
d_call: TRBD2
clone_size: -
cdr3_length: 18
v_call: TRBV7-2
cdr3_aa: CASSSGLAGGRNSYEQYF
cdr3_nt: TGTGCCAGCAGCTCAGGACTAGCGGGAGGGAGGAACTCCTACGAGCAGTACTTC

j_call: TRBJ2-7
d_call: TRBD2
clone_size: -
cdr3_length: 15
v_call: TRBV7-2
cdr3_aa: CASSDQSGISYEQYF
cdr3_nt: TGTGCCAGCAGCGATCAAAGCGGGATCAGTTACGAGCAGTACTTC

j_call: TRBJ2-5
d_call: TRBD1
clone_size: -
cdr3_length: 14
v_call: TRBV4-2
cdr3_aa: CASSQDRGGETQYF
cdr3_nt: TGTGCCAGCAGCCAGGACAGGGGCGGGGAGACCCAGTACTTC

j_call: TRBJ2-1
d_call: TRBD1
clone_size: -
cdr3_length: 15
v_call: TRBV2
cdr3_aa: CASKTTGGVHNEQFF
cdr3_nt: TGTGCCAGCAAAACAACAGGGGGCGTCCACAATGAGCAGTTCTTC

j_call: TRBJ2-2
d_call: TRBD1
clone_size: -
cdr3_length: 19
v_call: TRBV28
cdr3_aa: CASRSRLSRDRGITGELFF
cdr3_nt: TGTGCCAGTAGAAGTCGACTGTCCCGGGACAGGGGTATCACCGGGGAGCTGTTTTTT

j_call: TRBJ2-7
d_call: TRBD1
clone_size: once
cdr3_length: 14
v_call: TRBV5-1
cdr3_aa: CASSWRTGGDEQYF
cdr3_nt: TGCGCCAGCAGCTGGAGGACAGGGGGCGACGAGCAGTACTTC

j_call: TRBJ2-7
d_call: -
clone_size: -
cdr3_length: 14
v_call: TRBV2
cdr3_aa: CASSRTILPYEQYF
cdr3_nt: TGTGCCAGCAGCCGGACAATCCTTCCCTACGAGCAGTACTTC

j_call: TRBJ1-4
d_call: TRBD1
clone_size: -
cdr3_length: 15
v_call: TRBV9
cdr3_aa: CASSVGQGGNEKLFF
cdr3_nt: TGTGCCAGCAGCGTAGGGCAGGGGGGTAATGAAAAACTGTTTTTT

j_call: TRBJ2-1
d_call: TRBD1
clone_size: once
cdr3_length: 18
v_call: TRBV5-1
cdr3_aa: CASSLEGQGRSSYNEQFF
cdr3_nt: TGCGCCAGCAGCTTGGAGGGACAGGGCAGGAGCTCCTACAATGAGCAGTTCTTC

j_call: TRBJ2-2
d_call: -
clone_size: -
cdr3_length: 15
v_call: TRBV5-5
cdr3_aa: CASRMDRANTGELFF
cdr3_nt: TGTGCCAGCAGGATGGACAGAGCGAACACCGGGGAGCTGTTTTTT

j_call: TRBJ2-7
d_call: -
clone_size: -
cdr3_length: 11
v_call: TRBV4-1
cdr3_aa: CASSQIYEQYF
cdr3_nt: TGCGCCAGCAGCCAGATCTACGAGCAGTACTTC

j_call: TRBJ2-1
d_call: TRBD2
clone_size: -
cdr3_length: 15
v_call: TRBV13
cdr3_aa: CASSLGTSWYNEQFF
cdr3_nt: TGTGCCAGCAGCTTAGGGACTAGCTGGTACAATGAGCAGTTCTTC

j_call: TRBJ2-4
d_call: -
clone_size: -
cdr3_length: 16
v_call: TRBV4-2
cdr3_aa: CASSQGGTLAKNIQYF
cdr3_nt: TGTGCCAGCAGCCAGGGCGGGACTCTAGCCAAAAACATTCAGTACTTC

j_call: TRBJ2-3
d_call: TRBD2
clone_size: -
cdr3_length: 18
v_call: TRBV9
cdr3_aa: CASSVRARLAGSTDTQYF
cdr3_nt: TGTGCCAGCAGCGTACGGGCCAGACTAGCGGGTAGCACAGATACGCAGTATTTT

j_call: TRBJ2-7
d_call: TRBD2
clone_size: -
cdr3_length: 13
v_call: TRBV19
cdr3_aa: CASSAGLAYEQYF
cdr3_nt: TGTGCCAGTAGCGCGGGACTAGCCTACGAGCAGTACTTC

j_call: TRBJ2-2
d_call: -
clone_size: -
cdr3_length: 13
v_call: TRBV7-6
cdr3_aa: CASSPLGGEKGVF
cdr3_nt: TGTGCCAGCAGCCCCCTAGGGGGGGAAAAAGGAGTTTTT

j_call: TRBJ1-2
d_call: -
clone_size: -
cdr3_length: 13
v_call: TRBV5-6
cdr3_aa: CASSPGTGGGYTF
cdr3_nt: TGTGCCAGCAGCCCAGGGACGGGAGGAGGCTACACCTTC

j_call: TRBJ2-2
d_call: -
clone_size: -
cdr3_length: 15
v_call: TRBV5-1
cdr3_aa: CASSSGQPNTGELFF
cdr3_nt: TGCGCCAGCAGCTCTGGACAGCCCAACACCGGGGAGCTGTTTTTT

j_call: TRBJ2-1
d_call: TRBD2
clone_size: -
cdr3_length: 15
v_call: TRBV7-2
cdr3_aa: CASSRTSSTYNEQFF
cdr3_nt: TGTGCCAGCAGCCGGACTAGCTCGACCTACAATGAGCAGTTCTTC

j_call: TRBJ1-5
d_call: -
clone_size: -
cdr3_length: 15
v_call: TRBV7-9
cdr3_aa: CASSLEGGPGSPQHF
cdr3_nt: TGTGCCAGCAGCTTAGAAGGTGGTCCAGGGTCGCCCCAGCATTTT

j_call: TRBJ2-1
d_call: -
clone_size: -
cdr3_length: 13
v_call: TRBV29-1
cdr3_aa: CSVDIGLSGEQFF
cdr3_nt: TGCAGCGTTGACATCGGACTTTCGGGTGAGCAGTTCTTC

j_call: TRBJ2-7
d_call: -
clone_size: -
cdr3_length: 13
v_call: TRBV2
cdr3_aa: CASSPYGSGEQYF
cdr3_nt: TGTGCCAGCAGCCCTTACGGGTCGGGCGAGCAGTACTTC

j_call: TRBJ2-1
d_call: -
clone_size: -
cdr3_length: 15
v_call: TRBV29-1
cdr3_aa: CSVEGMGHPSNEQFF
cdr3_nt: TGCAGCGTTGAAGGCATGGGACACCCGTCTAATGAGCAGTTCTTC

j_call: TRBJ2-5
d_call: -
clone_size: -
cdr3_length: 13
v_call: TRBV27
cdr3_aa: CASSPRWGETQYF
cdr3_nt: TGTGCCAGCAGTCCTAGGTGGGGCGAGACCCAGTACTTC

j_call: TRBJ2-7
d_call: TRBD2
clone_size: -
cdr3_length: 14
v_call: TRBV6-5
cdr3_aa: CASSEREGKKEQYF
cdr3_nt: TGTGCCAGCAGTGAGCGGGAGGGAAAGAAAGAGCAGTACTTC

j_call: TRBJ2-5
d_call: -
clone_size: once
cdr3_length: 17
v_call: TRBV19
cdr3_aa: CASSGRTRGVPEETQYF
cdr3_nt: TGTGCCAGTAGTGGTAGGACTAGGGGGGTGCCTGAAGAGACCCAGTACTTC

j_call: TRBJ2-1
d_call: -
clone_size: -
cdr3_length: 16
v_call: TRBV11-2
cdr3_aa: CASSLEPSATYNEQFF
cdr3_nt: TGTGCCAGCAGCTTAGAGCCTAGCGCAACCTACAATGAGCAGTTCTTC

j_call: TRBJ2-7
d_call: -
clone_size: -
cdr3_length: 13
v_call: TRBV28
cdr3_aa: CASSPGQSYEQYF
cdr3_nt: TGTGCCAGCAGCCCTGGACAATCCTACGAGCAGTACTTC